This TCR beta chain emerged from a study of cytotoxic CD8 clonotypes in ibrutinib-treated CLL. Sequencing used immunoSEQ multiplex PCR; TCRdb keeps in-frame clones, though not all of them. The sample contains roughly 300,000 clones, roughly 76% of which appear only once. With regard to this clone: Antigen specificity is unknown.

Whole-study results and caveats: Public clonotypes, found uncommonly, either contracted or stayed stable on treatment. Clonality increased at ibrutinib response and stayed stable in sustained remission. At progression, however, it fell back toward baseline.

The sequencing here drew on PBMCs, taken at disease progression, from a patient treated with ibrutinib. The TCR originated in a human donor with chronic lymphocytic leukemia.

CDR3 nucleotides: TGCAGCGTCATGGGCGGGACGAGGCAAGAGACCCAGTACTTC. It is translated as CSVMGGTRQETQYF. J is TRBJ2-5 and V is TRBV29-1; TRBD2 is a possible D gene (6 bases). The CDR3 is 14 amino acids. Trimming cost V 6 bases and J 2 bases, with 16 bases left between them. Looked up from germline, CDR1 is SQVTM and CDR2 is ANQGSEA.